These T cell receptor beta chains were read from a single sample in a study of CD8 T cells in ankylosing spondylitis. TCRdb fed the 5' RACE reads into MiXCR, producing one record per CDR3 protein. In the table there are 300,000 to 350,000 distinct CDR3 sequences, around 21% of which are singletons. The specimen sequenced was blood, either unsorted or a sorted T cell fraction (not recorded which). These receptors all come from a female donor with ankylosing spondylitis or in good health (not recorded which). CDR3s include the opening cysteine and the closing phenylalanine or tryptophan. A D gene is named only where the DNA matches it firmly. Where a row states a size, it is once, few, many or the class of an expanded clone; other rows omit it.

>15|TRBV7-2|few|TRBJ2-3|TRBD2
CASSLTRASGPRGYF
TGTGCCAGCAGCTTAACCAGGGCTAGCGGCCCTAGGGGGTATTTT
>15|TRBV20-1|.|TRBJ2-1|.
CSAPDGLSSYNEQFF
TGCAGTGCCCCTGACGGTCTTAGCTCCTACAATGAGCAGTTCTTC
>16|TRBV7-9|few|TRBJ2-5|.
CASSLLSGTLKETQYF
TGTGCCAGCAGCTTATTGTCGGGGACACTAAAAGAGACCCAGTACTTC
>16|TRBV5-1|.|TRBJ2-7|.
CASSLEFGGRGYEQYF
TGTGCCAGCAGCCTGGAATTTGGCGGAAGGGGGTACGAGCAGTACTTC
>15|TRBV29-1|.|TRBJ2-7|.
CSVVSGTLGRHEQYF
TGCAGCGTTGTCTCCGGGACATTGGGCAGGCACGAGCAGTACTTC
>13|TRBV20-1|few|TRBJ1-1|.
CSVGSPMNTEAFF
TGCAGTGTTGGGAGTCCGATGAACACTGAAGCTTTCTTT
>16|TRBV9|.|TRBJ2-7|.
CASSPLGQGALHEQYF
TGTGCCAGCAGCCCACTGGGGCAGGGAGCCCTCCACGAGCAGTACTTC
>14|TRBV25-1|.|TRBJ2-5|TRBD2
CASSEPAGGETQYF
TGTGCCAGCAGTGAACCAGCGGGGGGAGAGACCCAGTACTTC
>11|TRBV29-1|.|TRBJ2-7|.
CSVGPGHEQYF
TGCAGCGTTGGTCCCGGGCACGAGCAGTACTTC
>12|TRBV29-1|.|TRBJ2-5|TRBD2
CSAPGGAETQYF
TGCAGCGCCCCGGGGGGGGCAGAGACCCAGTACTTC
>16|TRBV24-1|.|TRBJ2-1|TRBD1
CATSDSEGQVLGEQFF
TGTGCCACCAGTGATTCTGAGGGACAGGTGCTGGGTGAGCAGTTCTTC
>14|TRBV5-5|.|TRBJ2-1|TRBD2
CASSLGRLAGGQFF
TGTGCCAGCAGCTTGGGTCGACTAGCGGGAGGGCAGTTCTTC
>15|TRBV12-3/TRBV12-4|few|TRBJ1-1|TRBD1
CASSSRDRDRGEAFF
TGTGCCAGCAGTTCCCGAGACAGGGATCGAGGTGAAGCTTTCTTT
>13|TRBV12-3/TRBV12-4|.|TRBJ2-5|.
CASSRYIQETQYF
TGTGCCAGCAGCAGGTACATCCAAGAGACCCAGTACTTC
>15|TRBV10-3|.|TRBJ2-3|.
CAISESAGQTDTQYF
TGTGCCATCAGTGAGTCGGCAGGGCAGACAGATACGCAGTATTTT
>20|TRBV20-1|.|TRBJ2-3|.
CSARGGLRTVFWGRTDTQYF
TGCAGTGCTAGAGGGGGGCTCCGGACAGTGTTTTGGGGCCGCACAGATACGCAGTATTTT
>14|TRBV2|.|TRBJ2-7|.
CASSPHTTSYEQYF
TGTGCCAGCAGCCCCCATACAACCTCCTACGAGCAGTACTTC
>14|TRBV20-1|.|TRBJ1-2|.
CSARARGGNYGYTF
TGCAGTGCTAGAGCTAGGGGGGGTAACTATGGCTACACCTTC
>14|TRBV9|.|TRBJ1-4|.
CASSVVGGSEKLFF
TGTGCCAGCAGCGTAGTTGGAGGGAGCGAAAAACTGTTTTTT
>14|TRBV4-3|few|TRBJ2-1|.
CASSHTHRNNEQFF
TGCGCCAGCAGTCATACGCACAGGAACAATGAGCAGTTCTTC
>15|TRBV5-5|few|TRBJ2-3|.
CASSLSSHITDTQYF
TGTGCCAGCAGCTTGTCATCACATATCACAGATACGCAGTATTTT
>13|TRBV19|few|TRBJ1-2|TRBD1
CASSGQGLYGYTF
TGTGCCAGTAGTGGACAGGGCCTCTATGGCTACACCTTC
>15|TRBV25-1|few|TRBJ2-2|.
CASSEWKGYTGELFF
TGTGCCAGCAGTGAATGGAAGGGTTACACCGGGGAGCTGTTTTTT
>15|TRBV7-8|once|TRBJ2-1|TRBD2
CASSLLAGDRDEQFF
TGTGCCAGCAGCCTACTAGCGGGAGATCGGGATGAGCAGTTCTTC
>16|TRBV7-2|few|TRBJ2-1|.
CASSLRQSGIRDEQFF
TGTGCCAGCAGCTTAAGACAGTCAGGGATTAGAGATGAGCAGTTCTTC
>14|TRBV20-1|.|TRBJ2-5|.
CSATPTEYQETQYF
TGCAGTGCTACTCCGACGGAGTACCAAGAGACCCAGTACTTC
>13|TRBV25-1|.|TRBJ1-5|.
CASGFSGNQPQHF
TGTGCCTCAGGGTTTTCGGGCAATCAGCCCCAGCATTTT
>17|TRBV27|.|TRBJ1-2|.
CASSRLGIQGGRYGYTF
TGTGCCAGCAGTCGGTTAGGTATACAAGGGGGTCGCTATGGCTACACCTTC
>15|TRBV7-9|few|TRBJ1-1|TRBD1
CASSSWTGMNTEAFF
TGTGCCAGCAGCTCCTGGACAGGGATGAACACTGAAGCTTTCTTT
>14|TRBV20-1|few|TRBJ2-1|.
CSAIAVSSYNEQFF
TGCAGTGCCATAGCGGTGAGCTCCTACAATGAGCAGTTCTTC
>16|TRBV7-2|few|TRBJ2-6|TRBD2
CASSLWGGSGANVLTF
TGTGCCAGCAGCTTATGGGGGGGCTCTGGGGCCAACGTCCTGACTTTC
>15|TRBV15|.|TRBJ2-2|TRBD2
CATSRLAGEAGELFF
TGTGCCACCAGCAGACTAGCGGGAGAAGCCGGGGAGCTGTTTTTT
>14|TRBV19|.|TRBJ2-7|.
CASRRAGDSYEQYF
TGTGCCAGTAGGCGGGCCGGGGACTCCTACGAGCAGTACTTC
>13|TRBV7-9|few|TRBJ1-2|.
CASSSGGEYGYTF
TGTGCCAGCAGCTCCGGGGGAGAGTATGGCTACACCTTC
>14|TRBV7-2|few|TRBJ2-7|TRBD2
CASSLGTRSYEQYF
TGTGCCAGCAGCTTGGGGACTAGATCCTACGAGCAGTACTTC
>15|TRBV20-1|many|TRBJ2-7|.
CSARDIGPSSYEQYF
TGCAGTGCTAGAGATATCGGACCTAGCTCCTACGAGCAGTACTTC
>12|TRBV20-1|.|TRBJ2-7|.
CSAPARRTEQYF
TGCAGTGCCCCCGCTCGTCGGACCGAGCAGTACTTC
>15|TRBV11-3|few|TRBJ1-1|.
CASSLDTGSNTEAFF
TGTGCCAGCAGTTTGGATACAGGGTCGAACACTGAAGCTTTCTTT
>15|TRBV4-3|few|TRBJ2-6|.
CASSQEASLHGVLTF
TGCGCCAGCAGCCAAGAGGCCAGTCTCCATGGGGTCCTGACTTTC
>12|TRBV29-1|.|TRBJ1-5|.
CSVEDGDQPQHF
TGCAGCGTTGAAGACGGGGATCAGCCCCAGCATTTT
>11|TRBV2|few|TRBJ2-5|.
CASTAGETQYF
TGTGCCAGCACCGCAGGGGAGACCCAGTACTTC
>11|TRBV20-1|many|TRBJ1-1|.
CSAYLNTEAFF
TGCAGTGCTTACCTTAACACTGAAGCTTTCTTT
>13|TRBV6-2/TRBV6-3|.|TRBJ2-3|.
CASSQTLTDTQYF
TGTGCCAGCAGCCAGACCCTCACAGATACGCAGTATTTT
>17|TRBV4-2|.|TRBJ2-2|.
CASSQDIGGQVTGELFF
TGTGCCAGCAGCCAAGATATCGGGGGGCAGGTGACCGGGGAGCTGTTTTTT